What follows is one T cell receptor (beta chain) and its context. As yet, its antigen is unknown. The sample belongs to a study of Ad26.COV2.S vaccination and SARS-CoV-2 variants. About the study: Dosing was one shot or two shots 56 days apart. General study results and limits: Researchers reported similar non-spike TCR breadth in vaccine and placebo recipients. Once vaccination had occurred, spike-specific CD8+ and CD4+ T cell responses reportedly showed substantial breadth.

The data were produced by immunoSEQ multiplex PCR, yet TCRdb's version contains in-frame clones alone and is incomplete. The data show roughly 350,000 clones, 65% to 90% seen once. Specified treatment: 15 to 20 received Ad26.COV2.S at low or high dose, single or two shots; 5 received placebo; per-sample allocation not given. Repertoires come from day 63 after the first vaccine or placebo injection. Germline CDR1 and CDR2: MRHNA and SNTAGT. This CDR3 is 13 amino acids long. The V end was cut by 5 bases, the J end by 4 bases, with 6 bases between. The TCR originated in a person between 18 and 59 years old who received the Ad26.COV2.S COVID-19 vaccine or a placebo. V and J are TRBV6-4 and TRBJ1-6; no clear D gene. Source: peripheral blood, taken in a trial of Ad26.COV2.S vaccine versus placebo. CDR3 residues: CASSSAYNSPLHF. CDR3 DNA sequence: TGTGCCAGCAGTTCTGCTTATAATTCACCCCTCCACTTT.